This T cell receptor (beta chain) originates from a study of long-term antiretroviral therapy in people with HIV. Study results and limitations: Despite increasing after ART, diversity remained lower than that of transplant donor controls.

Germline V gene data show CDR1 as SEHNR and CDR2 as FQNEAQ (reference sequence). The CDR3 covers 15 residues. V was clipped by 2 bases and J by 7 bases, with 15 bases between them. Sequencing relied on immunoSEQ assay v3.0, run at survey level. Repertoires were generated with immunoSEQ multiplex PCR, while TCRdb's copy carries only in-frame clones and drops some. The sample contains 25,000 to 30,000 clones, 95% of which appear only once. With respect to this clone: Its antigen is still unknown.

The genes are TRBV7-9 and TRBJ2-1; D remains unclear. This material consisted of unsorted PBMCs, taken 5.3 years after starting antiretroviral therapy. The sequence came from a man aged 25-40 years with HIV. The CDR3 nucleotides are TGTGCCAGCAGCTTAAGGGTGAGGCTAGGTAATGAGCAGTTCTTC. Its protein product is CASSLRVRLGNEQFF. The complete variable domain, with remaining parts taken from reference TRBV7-9 and TRBJ2-1, reads DTGVSQNPRHKITKRGQNVTFRCDPISEHNRLYWYRQTLGQGPEFLTYFQNEAQLEKSRLLSDRFSAERPKGSFSTLEIQRTEQGDSAMYLCASSLRVRLGNEQFFGPGTRLTVL.